What follows is one T cell receptor (beta chain) and its context. Its antigen is not known. CDR3 size: 16 residues. V lost 2 bases and J lost 3; bases outside the gene matches: 6. CDR1 and CDR2 from the germline V gene are MGHRA and YSYEKL. These data come from a study of radiation and T cells in renal cell carcinoma. Study results and limitations: Dominant CDR3 motifs were more common in irradiated tumors than controls. Compared with controls, irradiated tumors showed greater TCR clonality.

The sample's treatment: treatment-naive control, cytoreductive nephrectomy. Control tumors came from treatment-naive patients without prior radiation. The data were produced by immunoSEQ multiplex PCR, yet TCRdb's version contains in-frame clones alone and is incomplete. The sample holds 15,000 or so clones, around 57% seen once. The chain uses TRBV4-1 and TRBJ1-1; 10 bases agree with TRBD1. Sequences were derived from tumor tissue, sampled from a patient whose treatment was nephrectomy without radiotherapy. This receptor was taken from a man in his fifties or sixties with renal cell carcinoma. Here the CDR3 reads CASSQTGDRGDTEAFF. CDR3 DNA: TGCGCCAGCAGCCAAACCGGGGACAGGGGCGACACTGAAGCTTTCTTT.